These 28 T cell receptor beta chains came from one sample sequenced in a study of CD8 T cells in ankylosing spondylitis. Each CDR3 protein is one row after TCRdb ran MiXCR on the 5' RACE reads. The table includes 230,000 or so distinct CDR3 sequences, 18% detected once. Sequencing input: blood, either unsorted or a sorted T cell fraction (not recorded which). The receptors stem from a male donor with ankylosing spondylitis or in good health (not recorded which).

The chain has TRBV19 and TRBJ2-7; D might be TRBD2 (6 bases). V was shortened by 6 bases and J by 2 bases, with 20 bases between the two germline ends. Germline lookup yields CDR1 LNHDA and CDR2 SQIVND (reference sequence). This CDR3 is 16 amino acids long. The CDR3 coding sequence is TGTGCCAGTAGCATTAGCCTGGACTATCTCACCTACGAGCAGTACTTC. Amino acid sequence: CASSISLDYLTYEQYF. Combining the CDR3 with reference TRBV19 and TRBJ2-7 gives the whole variable domain DGGITQSPKYLFRKEGQNVTLSCEQNLNHDAMYWYRQDPGQGLRLIYYSQIVNDFQKGDIAEGYSVSREKKESFPLTVTSAQKNPTAFYLCASSISLDYLTYEQYFGPGTRLTVT.

This clonotype was found a few times. This chain links TRBV4-2 with TRBJ2-7; 15 bases match TRBD2. The CDR3 is 17 amino acids. V was pared by 4 bases and J by 2 bases, with 6 bases of the junction left unmatched. The germline CDR1 and CDR2 sequences are LGHNA and YNFKEQ. The CDR3 DNA is TGTGCCAGCAGCCTAACAGGGACTAGCGGGGGGACCTACGAGCAGTACTTC. It codes for CASSLTGTSGGTYEQYF.

There are a few counts of this clonotype. The chain recombines TRBV27 with TRBJ1-2; 8 nucleotides match TRBD1. Unmatched junction bases numbered 4, after V lost 6 bases and J lost 4 bases. CDR1 and CDR2 from the germline V gene are MNHEY and SMNVEV (reference sequence). The CDR3 covers 13 residues. CDR3 coding DNA: TGTGCCAGCAGCCACGGACAGGGCTATGGCTACACCTTC. It is translated as CASSHGQGYGYTF.

This chain links TRBV6-5 with TRBJ2-2; D uncertain. The CDR3 is made up of 15 amino acids. Trimming took off 0 bases at V and 6 bases at J, with 11 bases between the two ends. Looked up from germline, CDR1 is MNHEY and CDR2 is SVGAGI. The CDR3 DNA sequence: TGTGCCAGCAGTTACTCGGCACCGTCCCCCGGGGAGCTGTTTTTT. As protein: CASSYSAPSPGELFF.

This clonotype was seen a few times. This rearrangement joins TRBV27 to TRBJ2-3; a possible D gene is TRBD2 (6 bases). Trimming removed 5 bases from V and 5 bases from J, with 20 bases in between. Looked up from germline, CDR1 is MNHEY and CDR2 is SMNVEV (reference sequence). This CDR3 has 16 amino acids. Here the CDR3 DNA reads TGTGCCAGCAGTCCCGAGACCGGGAGTTGGGTAGATACGCAGTATTTT. This encodes CASSPETGSWVDTQYF.

In its sample, this clonotype was seen a few times. This sequence joins TRBV20-1 and TRBJ2-7, with D uncertain. Trimming pared 5 bases from V and 1 base from J, leaving 6 bases between. Germline-derived CDR1 and CDR2 are DFQATT and SNEGSKA (reference sequence). This CDR3 has 11 amino acids. CDR3 nucleotides: TGCAGTGCTTACAGATCCTACGAGCAGTACTTC. Translated: CSAYRSYEQYF.

The chain recombines TRBV12-3 or TRBV12-4 with TRBJ2-1; D possibly corresponds to TRBD2 (6 bases). Trimming took 5 bases from V and 0 from J, leaving 14 bases between them. The CDR3 totals 16 residues. The CDR3 sequence is CASSPTGLYSYNEQFF. CDR3 nucleotide sequence: TGTGCCAGCAGTCCAACGGGACTTTACTCCTACAATGAGCAGTTCTTC.

The V call is TRBV7-2, the J call TRBJ2-1, with D hard to call. The CDR3 is 11 amino acids. Germline CDR1 and CDR2: SGHTA and FQGNSA. Trimming shortened V by 0 bases and J by 10 bases, and 4 bases separated the two germline ends. CDR3 nucleotide sequence: TGTGCCAGCAGCTTAGCCCGCGAGCAGTTCTTC. This gives the protein CASSLAREQFF.

This clonotype was detected a few times. The rearrangement links TRBV6-2 or TRBV6-3 to TRBJ1-6; D unresolved. This CDR3 comprises 16 residues. V gave up 5 bases and J gave up 4 bases, with 15 bases separating them. Germline V lookup: CDR1 MNHEY, CDR2 SVGEGT. As DNA, the CDR3 is TGTGCCAGCAGTCTGACGGCCCAGCGTTATAATTCACCCCTCCACTTT. This gives the protein CASSLTAQRYNSPLHF.

In this sample, this clonotype turned up a few times. The chain couples TRBV6-2 or TRBV6-3 to TRBJ2-7; 10 bases are shared with TRBD1. The CDR3 length is 16 residues. The germline V gene has CDR1 MNHEY and CDR2 SVGEGT. V gave up 4 bases and J gave up 1 base; unmatched junction bases: 7. CDR3 in DNA: TGTGCCAGCAGTTCGCCGGGACAGGGGCGATCCTACGAGCAGTACTTC. Its translation is CASSSPGQGRSYEQYF.

In this sample, this clonotype turned up a few times. The chain recombines TRBV12-5 with TRBJ2-1, with TRBD2 matching 11 bases. Trimming cost V 0 bases and J 15 bases; bases outside gene matches: 7. This CDR3 comprises 14 residues. In germline, CDR1 is LGHNT, CDR2 FRNRAP. The CDR3 is CASGLVPPGLAVFF. The CDR3 DNA follows: TGTGCTAGTGGTTTGGTACCCCCGGGACTAGCGGTGTTCTTC.

The genes are TRBV30 and TRBJ1-5; D not resolved. CDR1 and CDR2 (germline): GTSNPN, SVGIG (reference sequence). This CDR3 comprises 14 residues. The V end was cut by 4 bases, the J end by 4 bases, with 14 bases between. The CDR3 reads CAWTAGQSNQPQHF. The CDR3 region has the DNA TGTGCCTGGACTGCCGGGCAGAGTAATCAGCCCCAGCATTTT. The full variable domain, rest sourced from reference TRBV30 and TRBJ1-5, is SQTIHQWPATLVQPVGSPLSLECTVEGTSNPNLYWYRQAAGRGLQLLFYSVGIGQISSEVPQNLSASRPQDRQFILSSKKLLLSDSGFYLCAWTAGQSNQPQHFGDGTRLSIL.

The genes are TRBV28 and TRBJ2-1; D ambiguous. V lost 3 bases and J lost 2, with 11 bases in between. This CDR3 is built from 15 residues. The germline gives CDR1 MDHEN, CDR2 SYDVKM. CDR3 region: CASSFRLGTYNEQFF. Here the CDR3 DNA reads TGTGCCAGCAGTTTCAGGCTAGGCACCTACAATGAGCAGTTCTTC.

In this sample, this clonotype turned up once. CDR3 residues: CAWSFVGLAGDAGELFF. The CDR3 nucleotides read TGTGCCTGGAGTTTTGTGGGACTAGCGGGAGACGCCGGGGAGCTGTTTTTT. The rearrangement joins TRBV30 to TRBJ2-2, with 14 bases matching TRBD2. The CDR3 length is 17 residues. Germline assignment: CDR1 GTSNPN and CDR2 SVGIG (reference sequence). J gave up 6 bases and V 2 bases, and 8 bases lay outside the gene matches. Together with reference TRBV30 and TRBJ2-2, the CDR3 gives the full variable domain: SQTIHQWPATLVQPVGSPLSLECTVEGTSNPNLYWYRQAAGRGLQLLFYSVGIGQISSEVPQNLSASRPQDRQFILSSKKLLLSDSGFYLCAWSFVGLAGDAGELFFGEGSRLTVL.

The chain employs TRBV6-1 and TRBJ2-2; 10 bases are shared with TRBD2. V gave up 4 bases and J gave up 5 bases; unmatched junction bases: 4. The CDR3 loop spans 15 amino acids. Germline CDR1 is MNHNS and CDR2 is SASEGT. The CDR3 region is CASSGTSGLTGELFF. The CDR3 DNA sequence: TGTGCCAGCAGTGGGACTAGCGGCCTGACCGGGGAGCTGTTTTTT.

This chain links TRBV7-9 with TRBJ2-1; D call uncertain. V lost 1 base to trimming and J lost 9 bases, with 19 bases between them. The CDR3 runs 16 residues. CDR1 is SEHNR, CDR2 FQNEAQ, per germline (reference sequence). CDR3 loop: CASSLGESPPNSEQFF. Written as DNA, the CDR3 is TGTGCCAGCAGCTTAGGGGAAAGTCCCCCCAACAGTGAGCAGTTCTTC.

The chain combines TRBV4-3 with TRBJ2-7; D is tentatively TRBD1 or TRBD2 (6 bases each). The CDR3 is made up of 15 amino acids. The V end lost 0 bases, the J end lost 5 bases, and 14 bases lay between the germline ends. Looked up from germline, CDR1 is LGHNA and CDR2 is YSLEER. CDR3 protein: CASSQDPGARDEQYF. For the CDR3, the DNA is TGCGCCAGCAGCCAAGATCCGGGGGCTAGGGACGAGCAGTACTTC.

This rearrangement joins TRBV13 to TRBJ2-7, with D possibly matching TRBD2 (6 bases). Per the germline V gene, CDR1 is PRHDT and CDR2 is FYEKMQ (reference sequence). Trimming shortened V by 3 bases and J by 2 bases, and 14 bases separated the two germline ends. CDR3 length equals 15 residues. CDR3 nucleotide sequence: TGTGCCAGCAGCTTGGGTTTAGCGGTTCCCTACGAGCAGTACTTC. It yields the protein CASSLGLAVPYEQYF.

There are many counts of this clonotype. The CDR3 DNA sequence: TGTGCCAGCAGTGTTCAGGCAGGGGCATTCCAAGAGACCCAGTACTTC. Its protein product is CASSVQAGAFQETQYF. The chain joins TRBV25-1 to TRBJ2-5; perhaps TRBD1 as D (6 bases). The germline V gene encodes CDR1 MGHDK and CDR2 SYGVNS. The CDR3 is 16 amino acids. V lost 4 bases and J 1 base, leaving 16 bases between the germline ends.

The J gene is TRBJ2-1, the V gene TRBV2, with TRBD1 matching 8 bases. The CDR3 has 17 residues. Germline-derived CDR1 and CDR2 are SNHLY and FYNNEI. V shed 3 bases and J 3 bases; nucleotides not matched to a gene: 10. The CDR3 reads CASSDPTRTGLYNEQFF. The CDR3 DNA reads as TGTGCCAGCAGTGACCCCACCAGGACAGGGCTCTACAATGAGCAGTTCTTC.

The chain uses TRBV6-2 or TRBV6-3 and TRBJ2-7; possibly TRBD2 for D (5 bases). V was shortened by 5 bases and J by 0 bases, with 20 bases between the two germline ends. The CDR3 sequence is 17 residues long. Germline values: CDR1 MNHEY, CDR2 SVGEGT. DNA for the CDR3: TGTGCCAGCAGTCTCCTCTCAGCGGCCATATCCTCCTACGAGCAGTACTTC. Protein: CASSLLSAAISSYEQYF.

This clonotype appeared a few times. J is TRBJ2-4 and V is TRBV29-1; maybe TRBD1 (5 bases). Germline V gene data show CDR1 as SQVTM and CDR2 as ANQGSEA. The V end lost 4 bases, the J end lost 6 bases, and 10 bases lay between the germline ends. This CDR3 comprises 12 residues. The CDR3 DNA sequence: TGCAGCGTTGTGACAGATATAAACATTCAGTACTTC. Translating gives CSVVTDINIQYF.

The J gene is TRBJ2-5, the V gene TRBV7-9, with unresolved D. V shed 7 bases and J shed 1 base, with 13 bases lying between them. The germline CDR1 and CDR2 sequences are SEHNR and FQNEAQ (reference sequence). The CDR3 length is 14 residues. The CDR3 nucleotides are TGTGCCAGCACCGACCGTCTGCCCCAAGAGACCCAGTACTTC. As protein: CASTDRLPQETQYF.

This clonotype has only a few counts. The rearrangement links TRBV11-2 to TRBJ2-3; 13 nucleotides agree with TRBD2. The germline gives CDR1 SGHAT, CDR2 FQNNGV. The CDR3 is 17 amino acids. V was pared by 5 bases and J by 3 bases, with 8 bases of the junction left unmatched. CDR3 protein: CASSPGLAGARTDTQYF. The CDR3 DNA follows: TGTGCCAGCAGCCCCGGACTAGCGGGAGCTCGAACAGATACGCAGTATTTT.

This clonotype was detected only once. V is TRBV7-2 and J is TRBJ2-7; tentative D call: TRBD1 (5 bases). The CDR3 has 14 residues. Germline V lookup: CDR1 SGHTA, CDR2 FQGNSA. Between the trimmed V and J ends, which lost 5 bases and 0 bases, there was a span of 11 bases. In DNA, the CDR3 is TGTGCCAGCAGCCCCACACAGGTCTCCTACGAGCAGTACTTC. Protein product: CASSPTQVSYEQYF.

This clonotype turned up a few times. V gene TRBV12-3 or TRBV12-4 combines with J gene TRBJ2-2; D is perhaps TRBD1 or TRBD2 (5 bases each). The CDR3 is 14 residues long. V was trimmed by 4 bases and J by 7 bases, leaving 13 bases between them. In nucleotides, the CDR3 is TGTGCCAGCAGTTACCGAGGGGTTCACGGGGAGCTGTTTTTT. As protein: CASSYRGVHGELFF.

This clonotype has ten or more counts. This chain connects TRBV10-1 to TRBJ2-3; D call uncertain. Per the germline V gene, CDR1 is WNHNN and CDR2 is SYGVQD (reference sequence). V shed 0 bases and J shed 0 bases, with 16 bases lying between them. This CDR3 is 18 amino acids long. In DNA, the CDR3 is TGCGCCAGCAGTGAGTCGATAGCCGTAAGGGTGAGCACAGATACGCAGTATTTT. Encoded protein: CASSESIAVRVSTDTQYF.

This clonotype was seen only a few times. The V gene is TRBV29-1, the J gene TRBJ2-3, with 12 bases lining up with TRBD2. The length of the CDR3 is 14 residues. The ends lost 6 bases at V and 4 bases at J; junction bases unmatched: 5. Germline CDR1 and CDR2: SQVTM and ANQGSEA. In DNA form, the CDR3 reads TGCAGCGTGGCGACTAGCGGGAGTGCAGATACGCAGTATTTT. Encoded protein: CSVATSGSADTQYF.